Listed here are 15 T cell receptor beta chains from one sample, sequenced in a study of blood T cells in healthy people across ages. Sample-barcoded 5' priming and a J-beta primer mix drove a second PCR of about 7 to 12 cycles. MiXCR, applied by TCRdb to the 5' RACE reads, yields one record per CDR3 protein. Here the sample spans roughly 1.9 million distinct CDR3 sequences, 35% to 50% being singletons. The material sequenced was blood. The receptor set was obtained from a human donor in good health.

The chain couples TRBV18 to TRBJ1-2; a possible D gene is TRBD1 (5 bases). V gave up 0 bases and J gave up 0 bases, with 8 bases separating them. The CDR3 runs to 15 residues. Looked up from germline, CDR1 is KGHSH and CDR2 is LQKENI. The CDR3 DNA reads as TGTGCCAGCTCACCACCGACAGATTCTAACTATGGCTACACCTTC. As protein: CASSPPTDSNYGYTF. The variable domain in full, with the rest retrieved from reference TRBV18 and TRBJ1-2, is NAGVMQNPRHLVRRRGQEARLRCSPMKGHSHVYWYRQLPEEGLKFMVYLQKENIIDESGMPKERFSAEFPKEGPSILRIQQVVRGDSAAYFCASSPPTDSNYGYTFGSGTRLTVV.

The chain is built from TRBV28 and TRBJ1-1; D ambiguous. CDR1 is MDHEN and CDR2 is SYDVKM in the germline V gene. The CDR3 has 14 amino acids. V lost 3 bases and J 1 base, leaving 9 bases between the germline ends. The CDR3 region has the DNA TGTGCCAGCAGTTTCGAGAACACGAACACTGAAGCTTTCTTT. Encoded protein: CASSFENTNTEAFF. Full variable domain (outside the CDR3, taken from reference TRBV28 and TRBJ1-1): DVKVTQSSRYLVKRTGEKVFLECVQDMDHENMFWYRQDPGLGLRLIYFSYDVKMKEKGDIPEGYSVSREKKERFSLILESASTNQTSMYLCASSFENTNTEAFFGQGTRLTVV.

The rearrangement links TRBV10-3 to TRBJ2-1, with D possibly matching TRBD1 (7 bases). CDR1 and CDR2 (germline): ENHRY, SYGVKD. The CDR3 is made up of 14 amino acids. V was clipped by 6 bases and J by 9 bases, with 18 bases between them. The CDR3 protein is CAIRDLPGGGEQFF. Here the CDR3 DNA reads TGTGCCATCAGGGATCTACCAGGGGGAGGTGAGCAGTTCTTC.

This clonotype was detected only a few times. The chain couples TRBV6-6 to TRBJ1-1; perhaps TRBD1 as D (5 bases). Trimming stripped 5 bases from V and 5 bases from J, with 12 bases between. CDR1 is MNHNY and CDR2 is SVGAGI in the germline V gene (reference sequence). The CDR3 sequence is 13 residues long. The CDR3 loop reads CASSVGEITEAFF. In DNA form, the CDR3 reads TGTGCCAGCAGTGTAGGGGAGATAACTGAAGCTTTCTTT.

The V gene is TRBV6-2 or TRBV6-3, the J gene TRBJ1-6; D not resolved. Per the germline V gene, CDR1 is MNHEY and CDR2 is SVGEGT. The CDR3 has 13 residues. Trimming cost V 5 bases and J 8 bases, with 10 bases left between them. The CDR3 spells CASSPGRYSPLHF. The CDR3 DNA follows: TGTGCCAGCAGTCCAGGACGTTATTCACCCCTCCACTTT.

This clonotype came up a few times. The CDR3 DNA sequence: TGTGCCATCAGCATGGACCAGGTTAACTATGGCTACACCTTC. Its translation: CAISMDQVNYGYTF. This chain links TRBV10-3 with TRBJ1-2; D gene uncertain. The germline CDR1 and CDR2 sequences are ENHRY and SYGVKD. V lost 6 bases and J 1 base, leaving 12 bases between the germline ends. This CDR3 is built from 14 residues.

V is TRBV12-3 or TRBV12-4 and J is TRBJ2-4; no definite D call. The end of the DNA fits TRBJ2-7 better, so the J call may be wrong. The CDR3 is 13 residues long. CDR3 in DNA: TGTGCCAGCAGCTTGGGTCTTTATGGCGAGCAGTACTTC. Residues: CASSLGLYGEQYF.

The V and J genes are TRBV15 and TRBJ1-2; D remains ambiguous. V dropped 0 bases and J dropped 2 bases, with 10 bases sitting between them. Germline values: CDR1 LNHNV, CDR2 YYDKDF (reference sequence). This CDR3 comprises 15 residues. CDR3 coding DNA: TGTGCCACCAGCAGAGATCAGAGACTGAACTATGGCTACACCTTC. Translation: CATSRDQRLNYGYTF.

A few counts support this clonotype. V is TRBV4-1 and J is TRBJ2-1; D is ambiguous. The CDR3 length is 13 residues. V lost 0 bases and J lost 4, with 4 bases in between. The germline CDR1 and CDR2 sequences are MGHRA and YSYEKL. The CDR3 DNA follows: TGCGCCAGCAGCCAAGAACAGTACAATGAGCAGTTCTTC. Protein sequence: CASSQEQYNEQFF.

This clonotype was recorded once. The CDR3 spells CSARVPGQGAEAFF. The CDR3 coding sequence is TGCAGTGCTAGGGTACCGGGACAGGGAGCTGAAGCTTTCTTT. This chain uses TRBV20-1 with TRBJ1-1; 9 bases fit TRBD1. Germline CDR1 and CDR2: DFQATT and SNEGSKA (reference sequence). The CDR3 totals 14 residues. The J segment lost 6 bases and the V segment lost 3 bases, leaving 8 bases of the junction unmatched.

This clonotype was counted a few times. This chain links TRBV6-4 with TRBJ2-3; D is unclear. Trimming shortened V by 0 bases and J by 1 base, and 8 bases separated the two germline ends. Germline CDR1 and CDR2: MRHNA and SNTAGT. This CDR3 contains 15 residues. CDR3 in DNA: TGTGCCAGCAGTGACTCTGGGCGCGGCACAGATACGCAGTATTTT. This gives the protein CASSDSGRGTDTQYF.

This rearrangement joins TRBV28 to TRBJ2-3; TRBD2 matches 7 bases. J was trimmed by 3 bases and V by 4 bases; bases with no gene match: 10. The CDR3 extends over 16 amino acids. Germline V gives CDR1 MDHEN, CDR2 SYDVKM. CDR3 nucleotides: TGTGCCAGCAGTTCCTATGGAGCGGGGAAAACAGATACGCAGTATTTT. This gives the protein CASSSYGAGKTDTQYF.

This chain joins TRBV7-2 and TRBJ2-7; weak D call: TRBD2 (6 bases). Deletions cut 5 bases from V and 4 bases from J, with 18 bases between. The CDR3 totals 15 residues. In germline, CDR1 is SGHTA, CDR2 FQGNSA. In DNA form, the CDR3 reads TGTGCCAGCAGCCCCCACGGAGGGACGACTTACGAGCAGTACTTC. This codes for CASSPHGGTTYEQYF.

This clonotype was observed a single time. This chain uses TRBV15 with TRBJ1-5, with D perhaps TRBD1 (6 bases). V was pared by 4 bases and J by 4 bases, with 14 bases between. The CDR3 length is 15 residues. Germline V gene lookup returns CDR1 LNHNV and CDR2 YYDKDF (reference sequence). In DNA form, the CDR3 reads TGTGCCACCAGCATCAGAGGGGGGGGGAATCAGCCCCAGCATTTT. This gives the protein CATSIRGGGNQPQHF.

The chain is built from TRBV5-5 and TRBJ2-5; the D call may be TRBD1 or TRBD2 (5 bases each). Germline V gene lookup returns CDR1 SGHKS and CDR2 YYEKEE (reference sequence). This CDR3 spans 16 amino acids. V lost 0 bases to trimming and J lost 2 bases, with 14 bases between them. CDR3 residues: CASSLEITGQQETQYF. The DNA of the CDR3 is TGTGCCAGCAGCTTGGAAATTACGGGGCAACAAGAGACCCAGTACTTC.